A single sample is the source of the 26 T cell receptor beta chains below, sequenced in a study of memory CD4+ T cells and cytomegalovirus serostatus. Clones were read by immunoSEQ multiplex PCR, and TCRdb kept only the in-frame ones, dropping some. The repertoire holds approximately 42,000 clones, with roughly three quarters as singletons. The sort gate was single viable CD3+CD4+CD8-CD45RO+ cells for memory CD4+ T cells. Sequenced material: memory CD4+ T cells from blood. The receptors shown here come from an adult in good health and CMV-seronegative.

This clone has more than one count but fewer than ten. The chain couples TRBV10-3 to TRBJ2-7; the D gene is possibly TRBD2 (6 bases). Germline V lookup: CDR1 ENHRY, CDR2 SYGVKD. This CDR3 comprises 13 residues. V dropped 3 bases and J dropped 5 bases, with 11 bases sitting between them. The CDR3 bases are TGTGCCATCAGTGATAGCGGACGGGACGAGCAGTACTTC. The encoded protein is CAISDSGRDEQYF.

The chain combines TRBV7-3 with TRBJ2-1; 8 bases are a match to TRBD2. The CDR3 length is 14 residues. Germline V gene lookup returns CDR1 SGHTA and CDR2 FQGTGA. Trimming removed 4 bases from V and 11 bases from J; junction bases left unmatched: 10. This CDR3 reads CASSSPALAGKQFF. The CDR3 bases are TGTGCCAGCAGCTCGCCCGCTTTAGCGGGGAAGCAGTTCTTC.

This chain joins TRBV12-5 and TRBJ2-4; possibly TRBD2 for D (6 bases). The CDR3 is 14 residues long. The ends were cut back, 4 bases at V and 1 base at J, with 8 bases in the middle. Germline loops: CDR1 LGHNT, CDR2 FRNRAP. The DNA for the CDR3 is TGTGCTAGTGGTTGGGCGGGGGCCAAAAACATTCAGTACTTC. Translated: CASGWAGAKNIQYF.

CDR3 in amino acids: CASSYSWRSQETQYF. In DNA form, the CDR3 reads TGTGCCAGCAGTTACTCGTGGAGAAGCCAAGAGACCCAGTACTTC. The V and J genes are TRBV6-5 and TRBJ2-5; D ambiguous. V shed 0 bases and J shed 1 base, with 9 bases lying between them. Germline V gene lookup returns CDR1 MNHEY and CDR2 SVGAGI. The CDR3 spans 15 residues.

For this clone: The sample contains more than one DNA sequence encoding this CDR3. This chain links TRBV20-1 with TRBJ1-2; no firm D call. Germline V gene lookup returns CDR1 DFQATT and CDR2 SNEGSKA (reference sequence). The CDR3 is 11 amino acids. With 6 bases removed from V and 5 bases from J, the gap between germline ends came to 10 bases. In DNA form, the CDR3 reads TGCAGTGCCGGGGAAGGGTATGGCTACACCTTC. It codes for CSAGEGYGYTF.

In its sample, this clone was seen a few times. CDR3 bases: TGTGCCAGCAGCACCGGGACAGTCAATCAGCCCCAGCATTTT. Its protein product is CASSTGTVNQPQHF. The V call is TRBV5-5, the J call TRBJ1-5; 7 bases agree with TRBD1. CDR1 SGHKS and CDR2 YYEKEE come from the germline V gene (reference sequence). The CDR3 loop spans 14 amino acids. V gave up 4 bases and J gave up 3 bases; unmatched junction bases: 4.

This chain uses TRBV21-1 with TRBJ2-5; the table assigns TRBD1, which was not confirmed against the DNA. TRBV21-1 has pseudogene status. The CDR3 consists of 16 residues. CDR3 sequence: CASSKAAGEYKETQYF. CDR3 in DNA: TGTGCCAGCAGCAAAGCGGCAGGGGAGTATAAAGAGACCCAGTACTTC.

By share, this clone ranks as medium-sized. V and J are TRBV6-5 and TRBJ1-4, with a tentative D call TRBD1 (6 bases). The CDR3 contains 16 residues. V was shortened by 2 bases and J by 3 bases, with 13 bases between the two germline ends. Germline CDR1 MNHEY, CDR2 SVGAGI. In DNA, the CDR3 is TGTGCCAGCAGTTACAACAGGGATACGGCTAATGAAAAACTGTTTTTT. Translation: CASSYNRDTANEKLFF.

This chain joins TRBV2 and TRBJ1-5; weak D call: TRBD1 (5 bases). V lost 4 bases to trimming and J lost 5 bases, with 12 bases between them. The CDR3 extends over 14 amino acids. Germline V gives CDR1 SNHLY, CDR2 FYNNEI. DNA of the CDR3: TGTGCCAGCAGTGTGATGGGGGAGGATCAGCCCCAGCATTTT. Protein product: CASSVMGEDQPQHF.

The sample holds one count of this clone. The V gene is TRBV7-3, the J gene TRBJ2-3, with 10 nucleotides matching TRBD2. The germline V gene has CDR1 SGHTA and CDR2 FQGTGA. The CDR3 contains 16 residues. With 5 bases clipped from V and 2 bases from J, the junction kept 7 bases outside the gene matches. The CDR3 DNA follows: TGTGCCAGCAGCGCGGGACTAGCGAGAGACACAGATACGCAGTATTTT. The encoded protein is CASSAGLARDTDTQYF.

The J gene is TRBJ2-1, the V gene TRBV5-1; 9 nucleotides match TRBD1. This CDR3 has 16 amino acids. The germline gives CDR1 SGHRS, CDR2 YFSETQ. The J segment lost 8 bases and the V segment lost 2 bases, leaving 11 bases of the junction unmatched. CDR3 coding DNA: TGCGCCAGCAGCTTAACTACAGGGGGCAGGGGCTATGAGCAGTTCTTC. Encoded protein: CASSLTTGGRGYEQFF.

This clone occurred a few times. The chain employs TRBV29-1 and TRBJ2-7; possibly TRBD1 for D (5 bases). Per the germline V gene, CDR1 is SQVTM and CDR2 is ANQGSEA. V was clipped by 7 bases and J by 0 bases, with 10 bases between them. This CDR3 is 12 amino acids long. CDR3 region: CSASGISYEQYF. As DNA, the CDR3 is TGCAGCGCCTCAGGGATCTCCTACGAGCAGTACTTC.

V and J are TRBV27 and TRBJ1-5; 7 bases map to TRBD1. V gave up 6 bases and J gave up 7 bases; unmatched junction bases: 6. The CDR3 consists of 13 residues. In germline, CDR1 is MNHEY, CDR2 SMNVEV (reference sequence). Here the CDR3 reads CASRLTGYQPQHF. CDR3 DNA sequence: TGTGCCAGCAGACTGACAGGGTACCAGCCCCAGCATTTT.

The rearrangement joins TRBV19 to TRBJ2-6; 9 bases agree with TRBD2. The CDR3 sequence is 18 residues long. V lost 5 bases, J lost 1 base, and 9 bases stayed unmatched. The germline CDR1 and CDR2 sequences are LNHDA and SQIVND (reference sequence). The CDR3 nucleotides are TGTGCCAGTAGTGTCGGCGGGGGGGTAGGTTCTGGGGCCAACGTCCTGACTTTC. It codes for CASSVGGGVGSGANVLTF.

The DNA for the CDR3 is TGTGCCAGCAGCAAGGACAGGGCAAATCAGCCCCAGCATTTT. Its protein is CASSKDRANQPQHF. The rearrangement uses TRBV2 and TRBJ1-5; TRBD1 agrees at 8 bases. The CDR3 has 14 amino acids. CDR1 SNHLY and CDR2 FYNNEI come from the germline V gene. The V segment lost 6 bases and the J segment 4 bases; nucleotides outside the gene matches: 5.

The rearrangement uses TRBV7-2 and TRBJ2-1; D assignment may be TRBD1 or TRBD2 (6 bases each). CDR1 is SGHTA, CDR2 FQGNSA, per germline. Deletions cut 1 base from V and 5 bases from J, with 15 bases between. CDR3 length equals 16 residues. The CDR3 loop reads CASSLVGGTGDNEQFF. CDR3 DNA sequence: TGTGCCAGCAGCTTAGTGGGGGGCACGGGGGACAATGAGCAGTTCTTC.

Here the CDR3 reads CASSLQGGTDTQYF. The CDR3 region has the DNA TGCGCCAGCAGCCTACAGGGGGGGACAGATACGCAGTATTTT. The rearrangement joins TRBV4-1 to TRBJ2-3, with a tentative D call TRBD1 (8 bases). The germline gives CDR1 MGHRA, CDR2 YSYEKL. The V and J ends lost 4 bases and 3 bases respectively, with 11 bases between them. This CDR3 is 14 amino acids long.

This clone came up a few times. J is TRBJ2-7 and V is TRBV6-1; the match to TRBD1 covers 11 bases. V dropped 5 bases and J dropped 2; count of bases not matched to a gene: 2. In germline, CDR1 is MNHNS, CDR2 SASEGT. The CDR3 has 14 amino acids. The CDR3 region has the DNA TGTGCCAGCAGTTCGGGACAGGGGGCCTACGAGCAGTACTTC. Protein product: CASSSGQGAYEQYF.

This clone was recorded a few times. The rearrangement uses TRBV12-5 and TRBJ1-3; D gene uncertain. Germline V gene sequence: CDR1 LGHNT, CDR2 FRNRAP. The V end was cut by 7 bases, the J end by 4 bases, with 8 bases between. The CDR3 covers 12 residues. The chain's CDR3 is CASATEGNTIYF. CDR3 coding DNA: TGTGCTAGTGCCACAGAGGGAAACACCATATATTTT.

This chain links TRBV11-1 with TRBJ1-6; maybe TRBD1 (5 bases). The CDR3 runs 17 residues. The V end was cut by 5 bases, the J end by 0 bases, with 14 bases between. The germline gives CDR1 SGHAT, CDR2 FQDESV (reference sequence). Written as DNA, the CDR3 is TGTGCCAGCAGCAGGGACTCCACGAGCTCCTATAATTCACCCCTCCACTTT. Translating it yields CASSRDSTSSYNSPLHF.

The chain has TRBV2 and TRBJ2-5, with unresolved D. Germline CDR1 reads SNHLY; CDR2 reads FYNNEI. The CDR3 length is 13 residues. Trimming left V 4 bases short and J 2 bases short, with 8 bases between. The CDR3 DNA is TGTGCCAGCAGTGGGCAGAATCAAGAGACCCAGTACTTC. This codes for CASSGQNQETQYF. The complete variable domain, with remaining parts taken from reference TRBV2 and TRBJ2-5, reads EPEVTQTPSHQVTQMGQEVILRCVPISNHLYFYWYRQILGQKVEFLVSFYNNEISEKSEIFDDQFSVERPDGSNFTLKIRSTKLEDSAMYFCASSGQNQETQYFGPGTRLLVL.

The V and J genes are TRBV5-5 and TRBJ1-3; D remains ambiguous. The CDR3 consists of 15 residues. With 0 bases removed from V and 2 bases from J, the gap between germline ends came to 9 bases. The V gene's germline CDR1 is SGHKS and CDR2 YYEKEE (reference sequence). The CDR3 region has the DNA TGTGCCAGCAGCTTGGGGTCGTCCACTGGAAACACCATATATTTT. Its protein product is CASSLGSSTGNTIYF.

The chain is built from TRBV5-1 and TRBJ1-1; D perhaps matches TRBD1 (6 bases). CDR3 length equals 15 residues. V lost 0 bases, J lost 1 base, and 10 bases lay in between. CDR1 is SGHRS and CDR2 is YFSETQ in the germline V gene. The CDR3 spells CASSLGGHENTEAFF. CDR3 DNA: TGCGCCAGCAGCTTGGGGGGACACGAGAACACTGAAGCTTTCTTT. The full variable domain, rest sourced from reference TRBV5-1 and TRBJ1-1, is KAGVTQTPRYLIKTRGQQVTLSCSPISGHRSVSWYQQTPGQGLQFLFEYFSETQRNKGNFPGRFSGRQFSNSRSEMNVSTLELGDSALYLCASSLGGHENTEAFFGQGTRLTVV.

This clone was counted once. This chain joins TRBV11-3 and TRBJ1-5; perhaps TRBD1 as D (5 bases). Between the trimmed V and J ends, which lost 9 bases and 2 bases, there was a span of 17 bases. This CDR3 comprises 15 residues. Germline V CDR1 and CDR2: SGHNT, YENEEA. The CDR3 DNA is TGTGCCAGGCACGGCCGGGGCGAGGGCAATCAGCCCCAGCATTTT. This codes for CARHGRGEGNQPQHF.

This chain links TRBV7-2 with TRBJ1-1; D gene uncertain. CDR1 is SGHTA and CDR2 is FQGNSA in the germline V gene. The CDR3 runs 13 residues. V was cut by 1 base and J by 8 bases, with 11 bases left in between. CDR3 residues: CASSLVVFTEAFF. The CDR3 DNA is TGTGCCAGCAGCTTAGTGGTATTCACAGAAGCTTTCTTT.

The rearrangement joins TRBV11-2 to TRBJ2-7, with D maybe TRBD2 (6 bases). Trimming shortened V by 3 bases and J by 2 bases, and 17 bases separated the two germline ends. Germline assignment: CDR1 SGHAT and CDR2 FQNNGV. The CDR3 consists of 16 residues. This CDR3 is CASSLGGTLSTYEQYF. CDR3 DNA: TGTGCCAGCAGCTTGGGCGGGACTTTATCGACCTACGAGCAGTACTTC.